These T cell receptor beta chains were read from a single sample in a study of blood T cell repertoires in COVID-19. TCRdb keeps only in-frame clones here, not all; method: immunoSEQ multiplex PCR. The repertoire consists of about 33,000 clones, with approximately 90% occurring once and the leading ten covering around a fifth. The sequenced material came from peripheral blood. These receptors were collected from a man between 65 and 79 years old with acute or convalescent COVID-19. The CDR3 runs from the conserved cysteine through the conserved F or W. Each record gives: clone size, J gene, D gene, V gene, CDR3 protein, CDR3 DNA. D genes are given only for firm matches. Clone size is stated in some rows and not others, as once, few, many or a class when expanded.

NA TRBJ2-3 NA TRBV6-1 CASSESWGRSTDTQYF TGTGCCAGCAGTGAATCCTGGGGGCGGTCGACAGATACGCAGTATTTT
NA TRBJ2-2 NA TRBV19 CASNNLVTGELFF TGTGCCAGTAATAACCTAGTCACCGGGGAGCTGTTTTTT
NA TRBJ1-2 NA TRBV20-1 CSAREDYGYTF TGCAGTGCCAGGGAAGACTATGGCTACACCTTC
NA TRBJ2-3 TRBD1 TRBV5-6 CASSLLTGAGTDTQYF TGTGCCAGCAGCTTACTAACAGGGGCCGGAACAGATACGCAGTATTTT
once TRBJ1-2 NA TRBV4-3 CASSQIGDAGYTF TGCGCCAGCAGCCAAATAGGGGATGCTGGCTACACCTTC
NA TRBJ2-3 NA TRBV12-3/TRBV12-4 CASTTVGDGTQYF TGTGCCAGCACCACAGTGGGCGATGGGACGCAGTATTTT
NA TRBJ2-1 NA TRBV11-2 CASSLGQVNEQFF TGTGCCAGCAGCTTAGGGCAGGTAAATGAGCAGTTCTTC
NA TRBJ2-4 NA TRBV5-6 CASSLDSQIVWVF TGTGCCAGCAGCTTGGACAGTCAGATAGTTTGGGTCTTC
NA TRBJ1-5 NA TRBV27 CASRTQREGWSNQPQHF TGTGCCAGCAGGACCCAGAGGGAGGGGTGGAGCAATCAGCCCCAGCATTTT
NA TRBJ1-4 TRBD1 TRBV19 CASMGDRAEEKLFF TGTGCCAGTATGGGCGACAGGGCTGAGGAAAAACTGTTTTTT
NA TRBJ2-3 TRBD1 TRBV28 CASSPSGTGLPDTQYF TGTGCCAGCAGTCCCTCCGGGACAGGGCTCCCAGATACGCAGTATTTT
NA TRBJ1-2 NA TRBV7-9 CASAVLVRGNGYTF TGTGCCAGCGCCGTCTTAGTTCGGGGGAATGGCTACACCTTC
NA TRBJ2-3 NA TRBV28 CASSSPGTDTQYF TGTGCCAGCAGTTCCCCGGGCACAGATACGCAGTATTTT
NA TRBJ1-3 NA TRBV7-9 CASSPWAYHSGNTIYF TGTGCCAGCAGTCCTTGGGCGTATCACTCTGGAAACACCATATATTTT
NA TRBJ2-2 NA TRBV5-1 CASRVSGAATGELFF TGCGCCAGCAGAGTATCAGGGGCAGCCACCGGGGAGCTGTTTTTT
NA TRBJ2-7 TRBD2 TRBV5-8 CASSVLGGTYEQYF TGTGCCAGCAGCGTCCTGGGAGGGACCTACGAGCAGTACTTC
NA TRBJ2-7 TRBD1 TRBV7-9 CASSLVGDRGIYEQYF TGTGCCAGCAGCTTAGTGGGTGACAGGGGGATCTACGAGCAGTACTTC
NA TRBJ1-3 NA TRBV27 CASSLSGRRGNTIYF TGTGCCAGCAGTTTGAGCGGGCGACGGGGAAACACCATATATTTT
NA TRBJ2-1 TRBD2 TRBV7-7 CASSSSPGLAGGNNEQFF TGTGCCAGCAGCTCGTCCCCGGGACTAGCGGGAGGAAACAATGAGCAGTTCTTC
NA TRBJ2-7 TRBD2 TRBV7-2 CASSLASGTSYEQYF TGTGCCAGCAGCTTAGCAAGCGGGACCTCCTACGAGCAGTACTTC
once TRBJ1-1 TRBD1 TRBV6-4 CASSRDRESTEAFF TGTGCCAGCAGCCGGGACAGGGAGAGCACTGAAGCTTTCTTT
NA TRBJ2-1 NA TRBV19 CASSPQTGYEQFF TGTGCCAGTAGCCCCCAGACAGGTTATGAGCAGTTCTTC
few TRBJ2-1 NA TRBV7-3 CASSLNSHNEQFF TGTGCCAGCAGCTTAAACTCCCACAATGAGCAGTTCTTC
NA TRBJ1-2 NA TRBV18 CASSPDSYGYTF TGTGCCAGCTCACCGGACAGTTATGGCTACACCTTC
NA TRBJ2-3 TRBD1 TRBV4-3 CASGDRGTTDTQYF TGCGCCAGCGGGGACAGGGGTACAACAGATACGCAGTATTTT
NA TRBJ1-1 NA TRBV19 CASTSIGGRDEAFF TGTGCCAGTACTTCAATCGGGGGGCGTGATGAAGCTTTCTTT
NA TRBJ2-1 TRBD2 TRBV5-1 CASSLASGGAYNEQFF TGCGCCAGCAGCTTGGCTAGCGGAGGAGCCTACAATGAGCAGTTCTTC
once TRBJ2-7 NA TRBV18 CASSPPIGNRGGYEQYF TGTGCCAGCTCACCACCAATCGGGAACAGGGGAGGCTACGAGCAGTACTTC
once TRBJ2-2 TRBD2 TRBV13 CASSPHSGSGTGELFF TGTGCCAGCAGCCCCCATAGCGGGAGCGGCACCGGGGAGCTGTTTTTT
NA TRBJ1-3 NA TRBV3-1/TRBV3-2 CASSPLTGGSGNTIYF TGTGCCAGCAGCCCATTGACAGGCGGCTCTGGAAACACCATATATTTT
NA TRBJ2-3 NA TRBV11-2 CASSFHRFESDTQYF TGTGCCAGCAGCTTCCACAGGTTTGAATCAGATACGCAGTATTTT
NA TRBJ1-2 NA TRBV5-6 CASSFKVSARDGYTF TGTGCCAGCAGCTTCAAAGTGTCGGCGCGGGATGGCTACACCTTC
NA TRBJ1-2 NA TRBV27 CASSLEPNYNYGYTF TGTGCCAGCAGTTTAGAGCCCAACTACAACTATGGCTACACCTTC
once TRBJ1-3 TRBD1 TRBV7-9 CASSLGDSLYSGNTIYF TGTGCCAGCAGCCTAGGGGACAGCTTGTACTCTGGAAACACCATATATTTT
NA TRBJ1-2 NA TRBV7-2 CASSTTGRANYGYTF TGTGCCAGCAGCACTACAGGAAGAGCTAACTATGGCTACACCTTC
NA TRBJ2-5 TRBD2 TRBV4-3 CASSQDLQGLAGEETQYF TGCGCCAGCAGCCAAGACCTCCAGGGACTAGCGGGAGAGGAGACCCAGTACTTC
NA TRBJ1-2 NA TRBV9 CASSRDNYGYTF TGTGCCAGCAGTCGAGATAACTATGGCTACACCTTC
NA TRBJ2-5 NA TRBV15 CATSNTGVRETQYF TGTGCCACCAGCAATACGGGGGTGCGGGAGACCCAGTACTTC
NA TRBJ2-1 TRBD2 TRBV20-1 CSASGVFSGRRLDNEQFF TGCAGTGCTAGTGGAGTTTTTAGCGGGAGACGGTTGGACAATGAGCAGTTCTTC
once TRBJ2-3 NA TRBV21-1 CASSKAPQSPSWAGLTDTQYF TGTGCCAGCAGCAAAGCCCCACAAAGTCCCTCCTGGGCGGGCCTCACAGATACGCAGTATTTT
NA TRBJ2-3 NA TRBV19 CAAGGREADTQYF TGTGCCGCTGGGGGAAGGGAGGCAGATACGCAGTATTTT
NA TRBJ2-4 NA TRBV29-1 CSVEEGTAKNIQYF TGCAGCGTTGAGGAGGGTACAGCCAAAAACATTCAGTACTTC
NA TRBJ2-1 TRBD2 TRBV7-2 CASSPHSGSSENEQFF TGTGCCAGCAGCCCACATAGCGGGAGTAGTGAGAATGAGCAGTTCTTC
NA TRBJ2-3 TRBD1 TRBV5-4 CASSLKTGPTDTQYF TGTGCCAGCAGCCTTAAGACAGGGCCCACAGATACGCAGTATTTT
NA TRBJ2-2 NA TRBV9 CASSVVPSGATGELFF TGTGCCAGCAGCGTAGTGCCGTCGGGAGCGACCGGGGAGCTGTTTTTT
NA TRBJ1-6 NA TRBV11-2 CASSFRDSRQSSPLHF TGTGCCAGCAGCTTCAGGGACTCCAGGCAGTCGTCACCCCTCCACTTT
NA TRBJ2-5 NA TRBV7-9 CASSRDWAEGETQYF TGTGCCAGCAGCCGGGACTGGGCAGAGGGAGAGACCCAGTACTTC